This record looks at one TCR beta chain sequence and its context. What was amplified from RNA transcripts were TCR beta CDR3 regions. Using the HTBI primer set, a first-round RT-PCR was run on the TCR CDR3. MiXCR was run by TCRdb on the multiplex PCR reads, yielding one entry per CDR3 protein. The sample comprises about 540,000 distinct CDR3 sequences, just over 45% of which are singletons, and about 7.9% rests with the top ten. The entry originates in a study of T cells in Graves' hyperthyroidism and ophthalmopathy. The TCR sequence derives from a woman between 18 and 30 years old with Graves' hyperthyroidism. What was sequenced was peripheral blood or thyroid tissue (not recorded which).

CDR3 nucleotides: TGTGCCAGCAGCTTAGGCGGGGGGCTGAGAAATCAGCCCCAGCATTTT. It codes for CASSLGGGLRNQPQHF. The chain is built from TRBV11-3 and TRBJ1-5, with a weak D call TRBD1 (6 bases). Germline V gene sequence: CDR1 SGHNT, CDR2 YENEEA. The CDR3 spans 16 residues. The V and J ends lost 1 base and 4 bases respectively, with 14 bases between them.